The 10 T cell receptor beta chains presented below share a single source sample, sequenced in a study of blood T cell repertoires in COVID-19 (dated by TCRdb to 2018 to 2021). Libraries were made using the immunoSEQ multiplex PCR assay. This is the immuneACCESS table as TCRdb keeps it, with only in-frame sequences that have V and J called. A part of the clones is gone; compared with another copy, unresolved V genes explain less than half, and the rest is unexplained. The sample table shows 220,000 or so clones, and roughly 90% are seen once. The biggest ten clones account for roughly 6% of the sample. The sample taken for sequencing was peripheral blood. The receptors shown here come from a man in his 60s who had recovered from COVID-19.

The chain combines TRBV7-2 with TRBJ1-5; D gene ambiguous. V dropped 2 bases and J dropped 1 base, with 12 bases sitting between them. Germline CDR1 reads SGHTA; CDR2 reads FQGNSA. The CDR3 consists of 16 residues. The CDR3, as DNA: TGTGCCAGCAGCTTACAGGCGGGTCGCAGCAATCAGCCCCAGCATTTT. It codes for CASSLQAGRSNQPQHF.

The CDR3 DNA reads TGTGCCAGCAGCCAAGGGCTAGCGGGCCAAGGTGAGCAGTTCTTC. Amino acids: CASSQGLAGQGEQFF. V usage is TRBV3-1 (or the pseudogene TRBV3-2) and J usage is TRBJ2-1, with 8 bases aligning to TRBD2. Germline CDR1 LGHDT, CDR2 YNNKEL (reference sequence). The CDR3 is made up of 15 amino acids. J gave up 9 bases and V 1 base, and 8 bases lay outside the gene matches.

The chain combines TRBV13 with TRBJ2-5, with 7 bases matching TRBD1. Germline values: CDR1 PRHDT, CDR2 FYEKMQ (reference sequence). Trimming removed 3 bases from V and 1 base from J; junction bases left unmatched: 5. The CDR3 spans 15 residues. CDR3 in DNA: TGTGCCAGCAGCTTTACGGCAGGGGGCCAAGAGACCCAGTACTTC. Translation gives CASSFTAGGQETQYF.

The chain recombines TRBV3-1 (or the pseudogene TRBV3-2) with TRBJ1-2; D is possibly TRBD1 (5 bases). This CDR3 is built from 12 residues. V shed 6 bases and J shed 8 bases, with 13 bases lying between them. Germline assignment: CDR1 LGHDT and CDR2 YNNKEL (reference sequence). CDR3 nucleotides: TGTGCCAGCAGATCCGGTACAGGAGGCTACACCTTC. Amino acid sequence: CASRSGTGGYTF.

V and J are TRBV5-1 and TRBJ2-7, with D perhaps TRBD1 (6 bases). This CDR3 is built from 13 residues. Germline-derived CDR1 and CDR2 are SGHRS and YFSETQ. Trimming took 1 base from V and 4 from J, leaving 9 bases between them. CDR3 bases: TGCGCCAGCAGCTTGATACAGGGATACGAGCAGTACTTC. The encoded protein is CASSLIQGYEQYF.

The chain has TRBV5-6 and TRBJ2-7; a weak D match, TRBD1 (5 bases). The V end lost 2 bases, the J end lost 6 bases, and 12 bases lay between the germline ends. The CDR3 is made up of 13 amino acids. Germline-derived CDR1 and CDR2 are SGHDT and YYEEEE. Written as DNA, the CDR3 is TGTGCCAGCAGCTTAAGCAGGGTGATCGAGCAGTACTTC. Its translation: CASSLSRVIEQYF.

The chain recombines TRBV12-5 with TRBJ1-2; 9 bases align to TRBD1. V dropped 0 bases and J dropped 7; count of bases not matched to a gene: 9. Germline V lookup: CDR1 LGHNT, CDR2 FRNRAP. The length of the CDR3 is 16 residues. CDR3 region: CASGLVTGGFIGGYTF. CDR3 DNA sequence: TGTGCTAGTGGTTTGGTTACAGGGGGCTTTATCGGTGGCTACACCTTC.

The chain recombines TRBV3-1 (or the pseudogene TRBV3-2) with TRBJ2-2; TRBD2 matches 11 bases. The V and J ends lost 0 bases and 0 bases, in that order; junction bases with no gene match: 9. The CDR3 has 20 amino acids. CDR1 is LGHDT and CDR2 is YNNKEL in the germline V gene (reference sequence). CDR3 sequence (DNA): TGTGCCAGCAGCCAAGATCTCGGGACTAGCGGCAACGCGAACACCGGGGAGCTGTTTTTT. It codes for CASSQDLGTSGNANTGELFF.

This clone has only one observation. Other DNA sequences in the same sample also yield this CDR3. The V call is TRBV9, the J call TRBJ2-1, with D perhaps matching TRBD2 (5 bases). The V end was cut by 0 bases, the J end by 1 base, with 8 bases between. Germline V CDR1 and CDR2: SGDLS, YYNGEE. This CDR3 region has 15 residues. The CDR3 bases are TGTGCCAGCAGCGTAGCTGCGGGTTCCTACAATGAGCAGTTCTTC. It specifies CASSVAAGSYNEQFF.

J is TRBJ2-7 and V is TRBV19, with 10 bases matching TRBD1. J gave up 3 bases and V 5 bases, and 7 bases lay outside the gene matches. Germline loops: CDR1 LNHDA, CDR2 SQIVND (reference sequence). This CDR3 is 15 amino acids long. CDR3 sequence: CASSLSGQGDYEQYF. CDR3 nucleotides: TGTGCCAGTAGTCTATCCGGACAGGGGGACTACGAGCAGTACTTC.